A single sample is the source of the 15 T cell receptor beta chains below, sequenced in a study of T cell responses to AZD1222 COVID-19 vaccine. The protocol was immunoSEQ multiplex PCR, while the TCRdb copy is restricted to in-frame clones and leaves out a portion. The sample carries some 94,000 clones, 70% to 90% recorded once. Sequenced here: peripheral blood, sampled on day 0 of AZD1222 vaccination. The source is an adult in good health.

This sequence joins TRBV5-1 and TRBJ2-5; D is perhaps TRBD2 (5 bases). The V end was cut by 4 bases, the J end by 3 bases, with 7 bases between. Germline-derived CDR1 and CDR2 are SGHRS and YFSETQ. The CDR3 runs 12 residues. CDR3 residues: CASSGGEETQYF. Written as DNA, the CDR3 is TGCGCCAGCAGCGGAGGAGAAGAGACCCAGTACTTC.

V and J are TRBV4-3 and TRBJ2-1; weak D call: TRBD1 (5 bases). Germline CDR1 and CDR2: LGHNA and YSLEER. The V end was cut by 2 bases, the J end by 2 bases, with 10 bases between. The length of the CDR3 is 15 residues. This CDR3 reads CASSQRQGTYNEQFF. CDR3 DNA sequence: TGCGCCAGCAGCCAAAGGCAGGGAACCTACAATGAGCAGTTCTTC.

This clone was observed once. The chain recombines TRBV6-5 with TRBJ2-3; 9 bases line up with TRBD2. Trimming removed 2 bases from V and 5 bases from J; junction bases left unmatched: 5. CDR3 length: 15 residues. Germline V gene data show CDR1 as MNHEY and CDR2 as SVGAGI. Written as DNA, the CDR3 is TGTGCCAGCAGTTACAAGGCGGGGGGGATAGATACGCAGTATTTT. It codes for CASSYKAGGIDTQYF.

The count of this clone is one. The chain joins TRBV13 to TRBJ2-7, with 10 bases lining up with TRBD1. This CDR3 is built from 15 residues. The germline V gene has CDR1 PRHDT and CDR2 FYEKMQ (reference sequence). V lost 5 bases to trimming and J lost 1 base; unmatched junction nucleotides: 5. The CDR3 DNA is TGTGCCAGCAGCAACGCGGGACAGGGGTCCTACGAGCAGTACTTC. The encoded protein is CASSNAGQGSYEQYF.

The chain combines TRBV7-9 with TRBJ2-1; the match to TRBD2 covers 12 bases. The J segment lost 7 bases and the V segment lost 8 bases, leaving 3 bases of the junction unmatched. Germline V gene sequence: CDR1 SEHNR, CDR2 FQNEAQ (reference sequence). The CDR3 sequence is 13 residues long. The CDR3 loop reads CASEGLAGNEQFF. The DNA for the CDR3 is TGTGCCAGCGAAGGACTAGCGGGGAATGAGCAGTTCTTC.

The chain recombines TRBV6-1 with TRBJ1-3; 9 bases line up with TRBD1. The CDR3 extends over 16 amino acids. Germline assignment: CDR1 MNHNS and CDR2 SASEGT. The ends lost 4 bases at V and 0 bases at J; junction bases unmatched: 4. CDR3 protein: CASSARTGDSGNTIYF. DNA for the CDR3: TGTGCCAGCAGTGCGAGGACAGGGGACTCTGGAAACACCATATATTTT.

The genes are TRBV29-1 and TRBJ1-5; D ambiguous. Trimming left V 6 bases short and J 2 bases short, with 14 bases between. The CDR3 runs to 14 residues. Per the germline V gene, CDR1 is SQVTM and CDR2 is ANQGSEA. The CDR3: CSVAYTERNQPQHF. The DNA for the CDR3 is TGCAGCGTAGCATACACGGAGCGCAATCAGCCCCAGCATTTT. Complete variable domain (other parts from reference TRBV29-1 and TRBJ1-5): SAVISQKPSRDICQRGTSLTIQCQVDSQVTMMFWYRQQPGQSLTLIATANQGSEATYESGFVIDKFPISRPNLTFSTLTVSNMSPEDSSIYLCSVAYTERNQPQHFGDGTRLSIL.

This chain connects TRBV14 to TRBJ1-1, with 12 bases matching TRBD1. The germline V gene encodes CDR1 SGHDN and CDR2 FVKESK. The CDR3 contains 17 residues. The V and J ends lost 2 bases and 0 bases, in that order; junction bases with no gene match: 4. As DNA, the CDR3 is TGTGCCAGCAGCCAATTCGGGACAGGGGGCTTGAACACTGAAGCTTTCTTT. It encodes CASSQFGTGGLNTEAFF.

The chain uses TRBV5-6 and TRBJ2-7; D tentatively reads TRBD1 or TRBD2 (5 bases each). Germline V lookup: CDR1 SGHDT, CDR2 YYEEEE. V gave up 4 bases and J gave up 4 bases, with 15 bases separating them. The CDR3 spans 14 residues. The CDR3: CASSRVGPSYEQYV. In DNA, the CDR3 is TGTGCCAGCAGCCGGGTGGGACCCTCATACGAGCAGTACGTC.

The rearrangement joins TRBV11-3 to TRBJ1-1; D might be TRBD1 (5 bases). Per germline, CDR1 SGHNT and CDR2 YENEEA. The CDR3 totals 13 residues. Trimming shortened V by 0 bases and J by 4 bases, and 6 bases separated the two germline ends. CDR3 in DNA: TGTGCCAGCAGCTTAGACGGGGGCACTGAAGCTTTCTTT. Amino acids: CASSLDGGTEAFF.

V usage is TRBV3-1 (or the pseudogene TRBV3-2) and J usage is TRBJ2-7; no definite D call. The CDR3 loop spans 13 amino acids. CDR1 and CDR2 (germline): LGHDT, YNNKEL (reference sequence). V lost 5 bases and J 7 bases, leaving 15 bases between the germline ends. The CDR3 DNA is TGTGCCAGCAGCGCAGCCACGACGGCGGAGCAGTACTTC. The encoded protein is CASSAATTAEQYF.

This clone has a handful of counts. The gene calls are TRBV5-4 and TRBJ1-6; D not resolved. CDR3 length equals 16 residues. V lost 4 bases, J lost 0 bases, and 11 bases lay in between. The V gene's germline CDR1 is SGHNT and CDR2 YYREEE (reference sequence). The CDR3 loop is CASSQSWGSYNSPLHF. CDR3 nucleotide sequence: TGTGCCAGCAGCCAAAGTTGGGGCTCCTATAATTCACCCCTCCACTTT.

V is TRBV23-1 and J is TRBJ2-2; TRBD1 or TRBD2 may be the D gene (6 bases each). TRBV23-1 is given ORF status, its function remaining uncertain. The CDR3 is 14 residues long. Trimming stripped 3 bases from V and 3 bases from J, with 8 bases between. The DNA for the CDR3 is TGCGCCAGCAGTCAGAGGGGGGACACCGGGGAGCTGTTTTTT. The encoded protein is CASSQRGDTGELFF.

The chain is built from TRBV29-1 and TRBJ2-7; 14 bases are shared with TRBD2. The CDR3 extends over 15 amino acids. The germline gives CDR1 SQVTM, CDR2 ANQGSEA. Trimming removed 3 bases from V and 3 bases from J; junction bases left unmatched: 4. DNA for the CDR3: TGCAGCGTTGAGATGGGACTAGCGGGGGACTACGAGCAGTACTTC. It is translated as CSVEMGLAGDYEQYF.

The gene calls are TRBV10-3 and TRBJ2-1, with 10 bases that match TRBD2. This CDR3 region has 15 residues. Germline CDR1 reads ENHRY; CDR2 reads SYGVKD. The V segment lost 2 bases and the J segment 8 bases; nucleotides outside the gene matches: 6. The CDR3 protein is CAISEGSGRADEQFF. In nucleotides, the CDR3 is TGTGCCATCAGTGAGGGAAGCGGGAGGGCCGATGAGCAGTTCTTC.